The 30 T cell receptor beta chains below all came from one sample that was sequenced in a study of cytomegalovirus exposure and HLA in healthy donors (dated 2017 in TCRdb). The library was produced with the immunoSEQ multiplex PCR assay. A mixture of 60 forward primers for TCR Vbeta segments and 13 reverse primers for TCR Jbeta segments was used in the multiplex PCR. Not all clones reach the TCRdb copy of this immuneACCESS table, which keeps in-frame sequences only. Checked studies attribute under half of the gap to unresolved V genes and leave the rest unexplained. The sample table lists under 300,000 clones, around 80% of them with a count of one. The ten largest clones represent almost 8% of the sample. Sequenced: PBMCs. Receptor source: a woman in her sixties in good health and CMV-seropositive.

V and J are TRBV5-4 and TRBJ2-3; 15 positions agree with TRBD2. The V gene end was trimmed by 4 bases and the J gene end by 3 bases; junction bases not matched to a gene: 15. CDR1 and CDR2 (germline): SGHNT, YYREEE (reference sequence). The CDR3 runs to 20 residues. CDR3 region: CASSGSRTSGRATTTDTQYF. The CDR3 DNA reads as TGTGCCAGCAGCGGGTCCAGGACTAGCGGGAGGGCGACGACAACAGATACGCAGTATTTT.

This rearrangement joins TRBV2 to TRBJ2-5, with 7 bases matching TRBD1. Germline trimming cut 4 bases from V and 5 bases from J; bases unmatched to any gene: 7. Germline CDR1 SNHLY, CDR2 FYNNEI. The CDR3 runs to 14 residues. CDR3 residues: CASSVGQVIETQYF. CDR3 sequence (DNA): TGTGCCAGCAGTGTAGGACAGGTGATTGAGACCCAGTACTTC. The full variable domain, in which reference TRBV2 and TRBJ2-5 provide the parts outside the CDR3, is EPEVTQTPSHQVTQMGQEVILRCVPISNHLYFYWYRQILGQKVEFLVSFYNNEISEKSEIFDDQFSVERPDGSNFTLKIRSTKLEDSAMYFCASSVGQVIETQYFGPGTRLLVL.

The rearrangement links TRBV5-1 to TRBJ2-3; 11 nucleotides agree with TRBD2. The CDR3 extends over 16 amino acids. V gave up 0 bases and J gave up 3 bases; unmatched junction bases: 3. Germline values: CDR1 SGHRS, CDR2 YFSETQ. In nucleotides, the CDR3 is TGCGCCAGCAGCTTGGCCGGGACTAGCGGAACAGATACGCAGTATTTT. This translates into CASSLAGTSGTDTQYF.

This chain uses TRBV19 with TRBJ2-3; TRBD2 matches 11 bases. The germline gives CDR1 LNHDA, CDR2 SQIVND (reference sequence). The length of the CDR3 is 13 residues. J was trimmed by 6 bases and V by 9 bases; bases with no gene match: 5. The CDR3 DNA reads as TGTGCCAGCTCCCTAGCGGGAGGCGATACGCAGTATTTT. This encodes CASSLAGGDTQYF.

The V call is TRBV11-1, the J call TRBJ2-5; D remains ambiguous. V was shortened by 2 bases and J by 2 bases, with 9 bases between the two germline ends. Per the germline V gene, CDR1 is SGHAT and CDR2 is FQDESV (reference sequence). The CDR3 length is 14 residues. The CDR3 spells CASSLRSAQETQYF. The CDR3, as DNA: TGTGCCAGCAGCTTAAGGTCAGCGCAAGAGACCCAGTACTTC.

V gene TRBV28 combines with J gene TRBJ2-5; TRBD2 matches at 13 bases. Germline CDR1 MDHEN, CDR2 SYDVKM. V gave up 6 bases and J gave up 1 base; unmatched junction bases: 8. The CDR3 sequence is 17 residues long. Here the CDR3 DNA reads TGTGCCAGCAGGGAAATGGGACTAGCGGGGATCCAAGAGACCCAGTACTTC. Its protein is CASREMGLAGIQETQYF.

The chain employs TRBV28 and TRBJ1-5; D perhaps matches TRBD1 (5 bases). Trimming cost V 2 bases and J 5 bases, with 13 bases left between them. The CDR3 runs to 15 residues. Germline V gives CDR1 MDHEN, CDR2 SYDVKM. This CDR3 reads CASSLRDLGYQPQHF. DNA for the CDR3: TGTGCCAGCAGTTTAAGGGACTTAGGGTATCAGCCCCAGCATTTT.

This chain connects TRBV5-1 to TRBJ2-3; 10 nucleotides agree with TRBD2. The CDR3 runs 17 residues. After removal of 4 bases from V and 1 base from J, the junction contained 9 bases not matched to a gene. In germline, CDR1 is SGHRS, CDR2 YFSETQ. The CDR3 spells CASSKAGGPVGTDTQYF. Here the CDR3 DNA reads TGCGCCAGCAGCAAAGCGGGAGGGCCGGTCGGCACAGATACGCAGTATTTT.

This chain links TRBV28 with TRBJ1-2; D is possibly TRBD1 (5 bases). The ends were cut back, 8 bases at V and 4 bases at J, with 17 bases in the middle. CDR1 is MDHEN and CDR2 is SYDVKM in the germline V gene. This CDR3 has 14 amino acids. The CDR3 loop is CASRAGVQPYGYTF. The CDR3 DNA reads as TGTGCCAGCCGGGCGGGGGTACAGCCCTATGGCTACACCTTC.

This chain links TRBV14 with TRBJ2-7; perhaps TRBD1 as D (6 bases). This CDR3 contains 13 residues. V was clipped by 2 bases and J by 5 bases, with 10 bases between them. CDR1 SGHDN and CDR2 FVKESK come from the germline V gene. The DNA for the CDR3 is TGTGCCAGCAGCCAATACAGGGCCGACGAGCAGTACTTC. Residues: CASSQYRADEQYF.

J is TRBJ2-4 and V is TRBV29-1; D gene uncertain. Germline lookup yields CDR1 SQVTM and CDR2 ANQGSEA. V lost 5 bases and J lost 0, with 8 bases in between. CDR3 length equals 13 residues. The CDR3 nucleotides read TGCAGCGTTTGGCCTCTAGCCAAAAACATTCAGTACTTC. This translates into CSVWPLAKNIQYF.

This sequence joins TRBV5-1 and TRBJ2-7; 9 nucleotides match TRBD1. This CDR3 contains 17 residues. Germline CDR1 is SGHRS and CDR2 is YFSETQ. V shed 0 bases, J shed 5 bases, and the junction held 12 bases outside the gene matches. The CDR3 DNA reads TGCGCCAGCAGCTTGGCCGTTTTCAGGACAGGGGTCCACGAGCAGTACTTC. This gives the protein CASSLAVFRTGVHEQYF.

As regards this clone: Other DNA sequences of this sample code for an identical CDR3. The chain links TRBV5-1 to TRBJ2-7; D may be TRBD1 (6 bases). Trimming removed 4 bases at V and 4 bases at J, with 12 bases between. The V gene's germline CDR1 is SGHRS and CDR2 YFSETQ. CDR3 length equals 13 residues. Here the CDR3 DNA reads TGCGCCAGCAGCCCGGGACAAAATTACGAGCAGTACTTC. It encodes CASSPGQNYEQYF.

This clone was seen a handful of times. The gene calls are TRBV19 and TRBJ1-3; D unresolved. Germline V gene sequence: CDR1 LNHDA, CDR2 SQIVND (reference sequence). Between the trimmed V and J ends, which lost 6 bases and 0 bases, there was a span of 12 bases. The CDR3 is 15 residues long. CDR3 region: CASRRSSSSGNTIYF. The CDR3 nucleotides are TGTGCCAGTAGGCGGTCAAGTAGCTCTGGAAACACCATATATTTT.

V usage is TRBV9 and J usage is TRBJ2-1; D may be TRBD2 (5 bases). Trimming stripped 0 bases from V and 7 bases from J, with 8 bases between. Germline V gives CDR1 SGDLS, CDR2 YYNGEE. This CDR3 is built from 13 residues. In DNA, the CDR3 is TGTGCCAGCAGCGTAGGACTAATTAATGAGCAGTTCTTC. Its translation is CASSVGLINEQFF.

The V and J genes are TRBV6-6 and TRBJ2-1; perhaps TRBD1 as D (6 bases). V lost 5 bases and J lost 0, with 8 bases in between. This CDR3 is 14 amino acids long. In germline, CDR1 is MNHNY, CDR2 SVGAGI (reference sequence). The CDR3 sequence: CASSRDNSYNEQFF. The CDR3 region has the DNA TGTGCCAGCAGTCGGGACAACTCCTACAATGAGCAGTTCTTC.

This clone appeared a single time. This chain joins TRBV6-5 and TRBJ2-7; the D gene is possibly TRBD1 (6 bases). Trimming took 6 bases from V and 3 from J, leaving 15 bases between them. The CDR3 totals 14 residues. Germline V gives CDR1 MNHEY, CDR2 SVGAGI. The CDR3 coding sequence is TGTGCCAGCAGACCACAGGGTGATAACTACGAGCAGTACTTC. It codes for CASRPQGDNYEQYF.

The chain carries TRBV7-3 and TRBJ2-3, with TRBD1 matching 8 bases. The V segment lost 5 bases and the J segment 6 bases; nucleotides outside the gene matches: 7. The CDR3 has 14 amino acids. Looked up from germline, CDR1 is SGHTA and CDR2 is FQGTGA. For the CDR3, the DNA is TGTGCCAGCAGCATCACAGGGGGTCGGGATACGCAGTATTTT. Protein: CASSITGGRDTQYF.

The chain joins TRBV5-6 to TRBJ1-5; maybe TRBD1 (6 bases). The CDR3 is 16 residues long. Germline assignment: CDR1 SGHDT and CDR2 YYEEEE. V was trimmed by 0 bases and J by 6 bases, leaving 16 bases between them. CDR3 bases: TGTGCCAGCAGCTTGGGGCAGACGGCACAGGGTCAGCCCCAGCATTTT. Amino acids: CASSLGQTAQGQPQHF. Drawing the rest from reference TRBV5-6 and TRBJ1-5, the complete variable domain is DAGVTQSPTHLIKTRGQQVTLRCSPKSGHDTVSWYQQALGQGPQFIFQYYEEEERQRGNFPDRFSGHQFPNYSSELNVNALLLGDSALYLCASSLGQTAQGQPQHFGDGTRLSIL.

The chain links TRBV25-1 to TRBJ1-5; possible D gene TRBD1, 5 bases. V lost 1 base and J lost 4, with 8 bases in between. Germline values: CDR1 MGHDK, CDR2 SYGVNS. The CDR3 is 14 residues long. Here the CDR3 DNA reads TGTGCCAGCAGTGAATTTGGGGGGAATCAGCCCCAGCATTTT. Residues: CASSEFGGNQPQHF.

This sequence joins TRBV29-1 and TRBJ2-1, with TRBD1 as a possible D gene (5 bases). The CDR3 is 14 residues long. Germline CDR1 SQVTM, CDR2 ANQGSEA. Trimming cost V 5 bases and J 0 bases, with 11 bases left between them. This CDR3 reads CSVFLRVSYNEQFF. The CDR3 DNA is TGCAGCGTTTTTCTCAGGGTCTCCTACAATGAGCAGTTCTTC.

The genes are TRBV9 and TRBJ2-1; maybe TRBD1 (6 bases). Germline-derived CDR1 and CDR2 are SGDLS and YYNGEE. Trimming left V 3 bases short and J 7 bases short, with 14 bases between. The CDR3 contains 14 residues. The CDR3 spells CASSGRQDANEQFF. CDR3 in DNA: TGTGCCAGCAGCGGAAGACAGGACGCGAATGAGCAGTTCTTC. Complete variable domain (other parts from reference TRBV9 and TRBJ2-1): DSGVTQTPKHLITATGQRVTLRCSPRSGDLSVYWYQQSLDQGLQFLIQYYNGEERAKGNILERFSAQQFPDLHSELNLSSLELGDSALYFCASSGRQDANEQFFGPGTRLTVL.

The CDR3 bases are TGTGCCAGCAGCGCCCCCAGGTCAGCTAACTATGGCTACACCTTC. Translated, it gives CASSAPRSANYGYTF. This rearrangement joins TRBV5-6 to TRBJ1-2, with D unresolved. The CDR3 sequence is 15 residues long. The germline V gene encodes CDR1 SGHDT and CDR2 YYEEEE. Trimming shortened V by 4 bases and J by 0 bases, and 13 bases separated the two germline ends. Together with reference TRBV5-6 and TRBJ1-2, the CDR3 gives the full variable domain: DAGVTQSPTHLIKTRGQQVTLRCSPKSGHDTVSWYQQALGQGPQFIFQYYEEEERQRGNFPDRFSGHQFPNYSSELNVNALLLGDSALYLCASSAPRSANYGYTFGSGTRLTVV.

This clone was observed a single time. The rearrangement joins TRBV7-9 to TRBJ1-5; TRBD1 might be the D (5 bases). V was clipped by 5 bases and J by 3 bases, with 14 bases between them. This CDR3 spans 15 amino acids. Germline V lookup: CDR1 SEHNR, CDR2 FQNEAQ (reference sequence). CDR3: CASSKAGRSNQPQHF. The DNA for the CDR3 is TGTGCCAGCAGCAAAGCGGGGCGTTCCAATCAGCCCCAGCATTTT.

This clone was counted a few times. This sequence joins TRBV5-1 and TRBJ2-7; D possibly corresponds to TRBD1 (5 bases). The CDR3 runs 16 residues. Trimming cost V 1 base and J 1 base, with 15 bases left between them. Germline loops: CDR1 SGHRS, CDR2 YFSETQ. CDR3 nucleotides: TGCGCCAGCAGCTTGCCCCAGGGAAGATTATCCTACGAGCAGTACTTC. Protein product: CASSLPQGRLSYEQYF.

The chain couples TRBV9 to TRBJ2-6; TRBD1 aligns across 7 bases. V shed 4 bases, J shed 0 bases, and the junction held 4 bases outside the gene matches. This CDR3 has 16 residues. CDR1 and CDR2 from the germline V gene are SGDLS and YYNGEE. The CDR3: CASSLTGDSGANVLTF. The CDR3 DNA follows: TGTGCCAGCAGCCTCACAGGGGACTCTGGGGCCAACGTCCTGACTTTC. The full variable domain, its missing parts supplied by reference TRBV9 and TRBJ2-6, is DSGVTQTPKHLITATGQRVTLRCSPRSGDLSVYWYQQSLDQGLQFLIQYYNGEERAKGNILERFSAQQFPDLHSELNLSSLELGDSALYFCASSLTGDSGANVLTFGAGSRLTVL.

The chain combines TRBV28 with TRBJ2-7; 8 bases line up with TRBD1. V lost 10 bases to trimming and J lost 1 base; unmatched junction nucleotides: 6. The CDR3 totals 13 residues. From germline, CDR1 is MDHEN and CDR2 SYDVKM. The DNA for the CDR3 is TGTGCCACCACAGGGGGAAGGTCCTACGAGCAGTACTTC. Translating gives CATTGGRSYEQYF.

The chain couples TRBV15 to TRBJ2-3, with a tentative D call TRBD2 (5 bases). The CDR3 extends over 13 amino acids. V gave up 4 bases and J gave up 2 bases, with 7 bases separating them. Germline CDR1 LNHNV, CDR2 YYDKDF (reference sequence). The CDR3 DNA reads as TGTGCCACCAGCAAAGCGGACACAGATACGCAGTATTTT. Its protein product is CATSKADTDTQYF.

The table lists this clone with a count of one. CDR3: CASSQVGLVHEQFF. The CDR3 region has the DNA TGCGCCAGCAGCCAAGTGGGGCTAGTCCATGAGCAGTTCTTC. The chain recombines TRBV4-1 with TRBJ2-1; tentatively, D is TRBD1 (5 bases). CDR3 length: 14 amino acids. V gave up 1 base and J gave up 8 bases, with 12 bases separating them. Germline V lookup: CDR1 MGHRA, CDR2 YSYEKL.

Here the CDR3 DNA reads TGTGCCAGCAGCGGGAAAGGGACAGGAAAAAATGAGCAGTTCTTC. Translation gives CASSGKGTGKNEQFF. The chain couples TRBV9 to TRBJ2-1, with 8 bases that match TRBD1. The CDR3 covers 15 residues. Per germline, CDR1 SGDLS and CDR2 YYNGEE. The junction had 9 bases not matched to a gene; V was cut back by 3 bases and J by 7 bases.